Each of the 19 T cell receptor beta chains below was sequenced from the same sample in a study of cytomegalovirus exposure and HLA in healthy donors. The PCR used 60 Vbeta and 13 Jbeta primers. TCRdb keeps only in-frame clones here, not all; method: immunoSEQ multiplex PCR. The repertoire includes 150,000 or so clones, 84% of them detected once, and 0.38% sits in the top ten. Sequences were obtained from PBMCs. The receptors were sampled from a boy aged 2 to 10 in good health and CMV-seronegative.

This chain connects TRBV19 to TRBJ2-2, with a weak D call TRBD1 (6 bases). Germline V lookup: CDR1 LNHDA, CDR2 SQIVND (reference sequence). This CDR3 spans 16 amino acids. Trimming removed 4 bases at V and 0 bases at J, with 12 bases between. The CDR3 loop is CASSTLGGPNTGELFF. The CDR3 coding sequence is TGTGCCAGTAGTACCCTTGGGGGCCCGAACACCGGGGAGCTGTTTTTT.

This clone came up once. V and J are TRBV6-5 and TRBJ2-2; 13 bases are shared with TRBD2. The CDR3 sequence is 14 residues long. CDR1 is MNHEY, CDR2 SVGAGI, per germline. Trimming took 9 bases from V and 4 from J; bases not matched to a gene: 2. CDR3 amino acids: CARGLAGVTGELFF. For the CDR3, the DNA is TGTGCCAGAGGACTAGCGGGAGTCACCGGGGAGCTGTTTTTT.

V gene TRBV7-2 combines with J gene TRBJ2-1, with D possibly being TRBD2 (5 bases). Germline V gene sequence: CDR1 SGHTA, CDR2 FQGNSA. V lost 0 bases and J lost 16, with 16 bases in between. The CDR3 length is 13 residues. The DNA of the CDR3 is TGTGCCAGCAGCTTAGCCTTTGGCGGGCATAAATTCTTC. Residues: CASSLAFGGHKFF.

This clone has just a few counts. The CDR3 loop is CASSQGGDRNQPQHF. The CDR3 DNA reads as TGTGCCAGCAGCCAAGGCGGGGATCGCAATCAGCCCCAGCATTTT. The gene calls are TRBV4-2 and TRBJ1-5, with D uncertain. The V and J ends lost 1 base and 2 bases respectively, with 9 bases between them. The CDR3 runs to 15 residues. Germline V gene sequence: CDR1 LGHNA, CDR2 YNFKEQ.

In its sample, this clone was seen a few times. This chain links TRBV9 with TRBJ2-2; the D gene is possibly TRBD2 (6 bases). The CDR3 consists of 14 residues. V lost 2 bases and J 6 bases, leaving 11 bases between the germline ends. CDR1 and CDR2 (germline): SGDLS, YYNGEE. The CDR3 region is CASSVLGEAGELFF. DNA for the CDR3: TGTGCCAGCAGCGTTTTGGGGGAGGCCGGGGAGCTGTTTTTT.

Details on this clone: It is unclear where the CDR3 begins or ends on the DNA, so no DNA is shown, and the CDR3 is as TCRdb lists it. The rearrangement uses TRBV21-1 and TRBJ1-2; the table's D call, TRBD1, was not checked against the DNA. TRBV21-1 is a pseudogene segment. The CDR3 is made up of 14 amino acids, end residues included. The CDR3 loop is CASYPGYLCYGYTF.

The J gene is TRBJ2-7, the V gene TRBV6-6, with 11 positions matching TRBD1. Germline V gives CDR1 MNHNY, CDR2 SVGAGI (reference sequence). J was trimmed by 2 bases and V by 6 bases; bases with no gene match: 3. The CDR3 sequence is 14 residues long. CDR3 sequence reads: CASRGQGDTYEQYF. In DNA, the CDR3 is TGTGCCAGCAGGGGACAGGGGGATACCTACGAGCAGTACTTC.

This clone came up once. The chain combines TRBV7-8 with TRBJ2-2; 13 bases are a match to TRBD2. Germline V lookup: CDR1 SGHVS, CDR2 FQNEAQ. The junction had 15 bases not matched to a gene; V was cut back by 4 bases and J by 7 bases. The CDR3 loop spans 19 amino acids. The CDR3 spells CASSSLLAGGPNGIGELFF. CDR3 coding DNA: TGTGCCAGCAGCTCCTTACTAGCGGGAGGGCCGAATGGGATCGGGGAGCTGTTTTTT.

The V gene is TRBV27, the J gene TRBJ2-1; D is unclear. Trimming removed 5 bases from V and 6 bases from J, with 8 bases in between. This CDR3 has 12 residues. Germline CDR1 and CDR2: MNHEY and SMNVEV (reference sequence). The CDR3 coding sequence is TGTGCCAGCAGTATCGGTGGCAATGAGCAGTTCTTC. As protein: CASSIGGNEQFF.

The rearrangement joins TRBV7-5 to TRBJ2-7; the D segment call TRBD1 is taken from the table without a DNA check. TRBV7-5 is listed as a pseudogene. The CDR3 totals 19 residues. The CDR3 loop reads CVRSFRGQGICGKSYEQYF. CDR3 DNA: TGTGTCAGAAGCTTCCGTGGACAGGGAATATGTGGGAAGTCCTACGAGCAGTACTTC.

This clone was seen only once. This chain uses TRBV28 with TRBJ2-7, with 7 bases that match TRBD1. Trimming took 6 bases from V and 5 from J; bases not matched to a gene: 10. CDR3 size: 14 residues. Germline CDR1 MDHEN, CDR2 SYDVKM. The CDR3 region is CASSREQGLHEQYF. CDR3 DNA: TGTGCCAGCAGCCGGGAACAGGGGCTTCACGAGCAGTACTTC.

The gene calls are TRBV2 and TRBJ1-5; D perhaps matches TRBD1 (6 bases). CDR3 length: 15 amino acids. Trimming removed 3 bases from V and 0 bases from J, with 9 bases in between. The germline gives CDR1 SNHLY, CDR2 FYNNEI. CDR3 sequence: CASSEAGDSNQPQHF. As DNA, the CDR3 is TGTGCCAGCAGTGAGGCAGGGGATAGCAATCAGCCCCAGCATTTT.

The chain recombines TRBV7-3 with TRBJ2-5, with 8 bases lining up with TRBD2. Looked up from germline, CDR1 is SGHTA and CDR2 is FQGTGA. The junction had 5 bases not matched to a gene; V was cut back by 4 bases and J by 4 bases. CDR3 size: 14 residues. CDR3 loop: CASSSGLAGETQYF. The CDR3 bases are TGTGCCAGCAGCTCCGGACTAGCTGGAGAGACCCAGTACTTC.

The rearrangement joins TRBV5-4 to TRBJ2-1; 9 bases match TRBD2. Germline V lookup: CDR1 SGHNT, CDR2 YYREEE (reference sequence). V was clipped by 0 bases and J by 8 bases; unmatched bases: 3. The CDR3 length is 14 residues. The CDR3 reads CASSLAGLAYEQFF. In DNA, the CDR3 is TGTGCCAGCAGCTTGGCTGGACTAGCGTATGAGCAGTTCTTC.

V gene TRBV9 combines with J gene TRBJ1-1, with 7 bases lining up with TRBD1. Germline lookup yields CDR1 SGDLS and CDR2 YYNGEE. V lost 0 bases and J lost 8; bases outside the gene matches: 4. CDR3 length: 13 residues. The CDR3 region has the DNA TGTGCCAGCAGCGTAGGGACAGGACCAGAAGCTTTCTTT. This gives the protein CASSVGTGPEAFF.

The V and J genes are TRBV19 and TRBJ1-1; no definite D call. V was clipped by 0 bases and J by 4 bases, with 12 bases between them. The length of the CDR3 is 15 residues. Per germline, CDR1 LNHDA and CDR2 SQIVND (reference sequence). CDR3 region: CASSIEWRSGTEAFF. In nucleotides, the CDR3 is TGTGCCAGTAGTATAGAGTGGCGTTCGGGCACTGAAGCTTTCTTT.

The V and J genes are TRBV18 and TRBJ2-1, with 8 bases identical to TRBD2. V gave up 1 base and J gave up 2 bases; unmatched junction bases: 4. This CDR3 region has 16 residues. Germline-derived CDR1 and CDR2 are KGHSH and LQKENI. CDR3 in DNA: TGTGCCAGCTCACCACTGCTTAGCGGGGCCTACAATGAGCAGTTCTTC. Protein sequence: CASSPLLSGAYNEQFF.

V and J are TRBV9 and TRBJ1-2, with 9 bases that match TRBD1. Germline lookup yields CDR1 SGDLS and CDR2 YYNGEE. With 4 bases clipped from V and 6 bases from J, the junction kept 19 bases outside the gene matches. The CDR3 runs 18 residues. The CDR3 is CASSPTSHSTGGSNGYTF. The CDR3 coding sequence is TGTGCCAGCAGCCCAACTTCGCACTCCACAGGGGGCAGTAATGGCTACACCTTC.

V and J are TRBV10-3 and TRBJ2-1; TRBD2 might be the D (5 bases). V was shortened by 3 bases and J by 6 bases, with 12 bases between the two germline ends. The length of the CDR3 is 14 residues. Germline CDR1 and CDR2: ENHRY and SYGVKD. CDR3 nucleotide sequence: TGTGCCATCAGTGATAGGGAGTGGGGCAATGAGCAGTTCTTC. This codes for CAISDREWGNEQFF.